The 7 T cell receptor beta chains reported below all come from one sample, sequenced in a study of CD8 T cells in ankylosing spondylitis. TCRdb analysed the 5' RACE reads with MiXCR anew, one entry per CDR3 protein. The profile shows 350,000 or so distinct CDR3 sequences, approximately 14% of them singletons. Sequencing was done on a sample of blood, either unsorted or a sorted T cell fraction (not recorded which). Every receptor here comes from a male donor with ankylosing spondylitis or in good health (not recorded which).

This clonotype came up a few times. CDR3 in DNA: TGTGCCAGCAGCCTCAGCCCCCGGACAGGGTTCGTCTATGAGCAGTTCTTC. This translates into CASSLSPRTGFVYEQFF. This rearrangement joins TRBV7-8 to TRBJ2-1, with TRBD1 identical over 8 bases. Unmatched junction bases numbered 17, after V lost 5 bases and J lost 8 bases. This CDR3 comprises 17 residues. Per the germline V gene, CDR1 is SGHVS and CDR2 is FQNEAQ.

This clonotype was observed a few times. The chain is built from TRBV7-8 and TRBJ2-7; a possible D gene is TRBD2 (6 bases). Per the germline V gene, CDR1 is SGHVS and CDR2 is FQNEAQ. The CDR3 contains 13 residues. V lost 5 bases, J lost 6 bases, and 14 bases lay in between. CDR3 sequence (DNA): TGTGCCAGCAGCCGGGACTTTGGGGTCGAGCAGTACTTC. The encoded protein is CASSRDFGVEQYF.

The sample holds one count of this clonotype. The junction departs from germline at one end; a sequencing error may be responsible. The chain uses TRBV19 and TRBJ2-2; the D gene is possibly TRBD1 (5 bases). CDR3 length: 15 amino acids. Germline V gene sequence: CDR1 LNHDA, CDR2 SQIVND (reference sequence). CDR3 residues: CASRRQSPNTGQLFF. The DNA of the CDR3 is TGTGCCAGTAGACGACAGTCTCCGAACACCGGGCAGCTGTTTTTT.

The table lists this clonotype with a count of one. The chain uses TRBV4-2 and TRBJ2-1, with 7 bases identical to TRBD2. The CDR3 covers 17 residues. Germline V gene sequence: CDR1 LGHNA, CDR2 YNFKEQ. The trim removed 3 bases at V and 0 bases at J, leaving 8 bases unmatched. The CDR3 loop is CASSHDGGFGSYNEQFF. Written as DNA, the CDR3 is TGTGCCAGCAGCCACGACGGGGGGTTTGGCTCCTACAATGAGCAGTTCTTC.

This clonotype was seen a handful of times. V gene TRBV7-9 combines with J gene TRBJ1-1; no clear D. V gave up 3 bases and J gave up 5 bases, with 10 bases separating them. The CDR3 totals 13 residues. Germline lookup yields CDR1 SEHNR and CDR2 FQNEAQ (reference sequence). The CDR3 spells CASSFMGRTEAFF. DNA for the CDR3: TGTGCCAGCAGCTTTATGGGGAGAACTGAAGCTTTCTTT.

This clonotype has just a few counts. The J gene is TRBJ2-1, the V gene TRBV6-5; no reliable D call. Germline assignment: CDR1 MNHEY and CDR2 SVGAGI. The CDR3 covers 13 residues. V lost 2 bases and J lost 7, with 9 bases in between. The CDR3 loop is CASSYRKENEQFF. CDR3 nucleotides: TGTGCCAGCAGTTACCGGAAGGAGAATGAGCAGTTCTTC.

J is TRBJ2-5 and V is TRBV5-1; D uncertain. This CDR3 comprises 14 residues. Germline V CDR1 and CDR2: SGHRS, YFSETQ. Trimming pared 0 bases from V and 2 bases from J, leaving 8 bases between. CDR3 loop: CASSLASRQETQYF. CDR3 nucleotides: TGCGCCAGCAGCTTGGCCAGCAGGCAAGAGACCCAGTACTTC.